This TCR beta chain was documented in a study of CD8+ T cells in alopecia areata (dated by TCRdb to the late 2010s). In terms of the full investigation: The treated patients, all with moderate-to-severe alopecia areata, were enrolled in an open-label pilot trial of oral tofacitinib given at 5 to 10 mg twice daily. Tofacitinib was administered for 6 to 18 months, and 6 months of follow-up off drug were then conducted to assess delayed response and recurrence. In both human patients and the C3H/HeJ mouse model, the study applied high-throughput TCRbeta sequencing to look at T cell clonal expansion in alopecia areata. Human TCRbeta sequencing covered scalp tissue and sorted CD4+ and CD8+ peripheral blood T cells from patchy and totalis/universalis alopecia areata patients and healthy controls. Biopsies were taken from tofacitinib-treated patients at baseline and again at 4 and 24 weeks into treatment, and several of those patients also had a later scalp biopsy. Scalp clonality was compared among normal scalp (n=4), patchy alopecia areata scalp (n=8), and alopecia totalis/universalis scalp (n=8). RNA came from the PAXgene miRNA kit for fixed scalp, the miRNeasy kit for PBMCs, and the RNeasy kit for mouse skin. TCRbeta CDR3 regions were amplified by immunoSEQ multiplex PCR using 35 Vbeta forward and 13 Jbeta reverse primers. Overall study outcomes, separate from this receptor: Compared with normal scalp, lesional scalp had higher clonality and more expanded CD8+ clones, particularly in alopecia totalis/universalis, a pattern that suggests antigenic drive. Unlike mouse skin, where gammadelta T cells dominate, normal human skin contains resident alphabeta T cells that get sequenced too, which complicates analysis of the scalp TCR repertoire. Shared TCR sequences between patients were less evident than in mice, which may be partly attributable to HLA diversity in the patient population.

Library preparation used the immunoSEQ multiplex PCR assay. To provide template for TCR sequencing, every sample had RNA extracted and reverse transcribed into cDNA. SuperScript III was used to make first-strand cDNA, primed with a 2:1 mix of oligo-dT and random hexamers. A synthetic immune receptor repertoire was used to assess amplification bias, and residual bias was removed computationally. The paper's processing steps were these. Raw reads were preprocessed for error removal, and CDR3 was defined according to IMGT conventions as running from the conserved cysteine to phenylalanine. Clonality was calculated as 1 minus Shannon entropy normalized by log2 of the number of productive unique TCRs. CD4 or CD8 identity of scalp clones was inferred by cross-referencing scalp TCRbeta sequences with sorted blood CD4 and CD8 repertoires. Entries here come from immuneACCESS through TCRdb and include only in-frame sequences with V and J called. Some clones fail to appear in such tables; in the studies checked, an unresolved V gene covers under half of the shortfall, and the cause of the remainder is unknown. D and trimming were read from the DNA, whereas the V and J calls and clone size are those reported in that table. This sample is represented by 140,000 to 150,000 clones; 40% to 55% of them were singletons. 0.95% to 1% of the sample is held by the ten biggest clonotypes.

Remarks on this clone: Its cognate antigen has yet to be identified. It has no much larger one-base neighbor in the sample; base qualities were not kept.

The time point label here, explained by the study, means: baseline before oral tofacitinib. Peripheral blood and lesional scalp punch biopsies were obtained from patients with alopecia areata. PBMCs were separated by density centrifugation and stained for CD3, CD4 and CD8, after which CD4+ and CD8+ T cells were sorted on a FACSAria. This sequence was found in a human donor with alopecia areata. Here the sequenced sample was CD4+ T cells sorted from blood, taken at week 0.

This receptor has the CDR3 CASSEYRAYRGETQYF. The nucleotides are TGTGCCAGCAGTGAATATAGGGCTTACAGAGGGGAGACCCAGTACTTC. The chain joins TRBV25-1 to TRBJ2-5, and possibly TRBD2, on 5 matching bases. V is cut by 0 bases and J by 5 bases, and the space between the germline ends is 16 bases. The CDR3 runs 16 amino acids, cysteine and phenylalanine included. The retained sequence is limited to the CDR3, 48 bases, with the frame set at the first base. In the germline V gene, CDR1 corresponds to MGHDK and CDR2 to SYGVNS.